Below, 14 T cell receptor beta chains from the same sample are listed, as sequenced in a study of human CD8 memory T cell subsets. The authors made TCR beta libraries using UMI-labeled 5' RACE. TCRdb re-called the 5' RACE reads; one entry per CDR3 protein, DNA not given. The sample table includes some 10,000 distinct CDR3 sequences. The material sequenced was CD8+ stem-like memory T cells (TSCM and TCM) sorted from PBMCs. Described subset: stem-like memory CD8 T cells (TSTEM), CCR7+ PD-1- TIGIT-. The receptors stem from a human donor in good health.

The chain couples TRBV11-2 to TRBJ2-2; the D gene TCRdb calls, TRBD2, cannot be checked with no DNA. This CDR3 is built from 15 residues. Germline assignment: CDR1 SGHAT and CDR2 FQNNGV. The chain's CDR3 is CASSLVEGSSGELFF.

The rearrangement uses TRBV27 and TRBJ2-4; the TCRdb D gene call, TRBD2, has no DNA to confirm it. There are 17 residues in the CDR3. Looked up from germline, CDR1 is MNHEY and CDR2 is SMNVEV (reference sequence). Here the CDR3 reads CASSGIAGGLAKNIQYF.

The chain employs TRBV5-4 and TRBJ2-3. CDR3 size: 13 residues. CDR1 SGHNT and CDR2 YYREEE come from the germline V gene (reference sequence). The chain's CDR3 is CASIDTSTDTQYF.

The CDR3 sequence: CASSFRGDYTEAFF. The V gene is TRBV27, the J gene TRBJ1-1. The germline CDR1 and CDR2 sequences are MNHEY and SMNVEV (reference sequence). The CDR3 is 14 amino acids.

The CDR3 sequence is CSVDPGLAEETQYF. The rearrangement uses TRBV29-1 and TRBJ2-5; TCRdb indicates TRBD2, and absent DNA this call remains unverified. The CDR3 extends over 14 amino acids. The germline V gene has CDR1 SQVTM and CDR2 ANQGSEA. The complete variable domain, with remaining parts taken from reference TRBV29-1 and TRBJ2-5, reads SAVISQKPSRDICQRGTSLTIQCQVDSQVTMMFWYRQQPGQSLTLIATANQGSEATYESGFVIDKFPISRPNLTFSTLTVSNMSPEDSSIYLCSVDPGLAEETQYFGPGTRLLVL.

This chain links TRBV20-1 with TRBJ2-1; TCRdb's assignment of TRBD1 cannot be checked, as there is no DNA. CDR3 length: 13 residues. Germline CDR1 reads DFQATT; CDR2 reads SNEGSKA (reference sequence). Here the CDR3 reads CSAPWTAIHEQFF.

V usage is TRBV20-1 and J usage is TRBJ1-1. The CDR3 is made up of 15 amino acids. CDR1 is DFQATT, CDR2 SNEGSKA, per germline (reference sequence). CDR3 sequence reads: CSARADLGLDTEAFF.

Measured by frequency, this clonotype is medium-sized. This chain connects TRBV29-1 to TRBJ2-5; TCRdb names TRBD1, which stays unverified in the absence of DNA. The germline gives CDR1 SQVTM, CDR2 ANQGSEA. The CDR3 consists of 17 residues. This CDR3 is CSVEAGGSLLYQETQYF.

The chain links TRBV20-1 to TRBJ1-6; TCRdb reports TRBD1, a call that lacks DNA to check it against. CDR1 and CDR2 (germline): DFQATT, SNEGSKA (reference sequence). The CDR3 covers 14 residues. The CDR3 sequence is CSARGGRVPSPLHF.

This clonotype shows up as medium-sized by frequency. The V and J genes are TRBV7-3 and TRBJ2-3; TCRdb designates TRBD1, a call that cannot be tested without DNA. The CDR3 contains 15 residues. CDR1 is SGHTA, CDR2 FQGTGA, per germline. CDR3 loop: CASRTGGASTDTQYF.

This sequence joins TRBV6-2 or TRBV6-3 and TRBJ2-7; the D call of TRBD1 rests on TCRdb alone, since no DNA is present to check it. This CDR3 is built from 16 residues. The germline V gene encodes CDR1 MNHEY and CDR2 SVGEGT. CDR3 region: CASSYPPGPSGGEQYF.

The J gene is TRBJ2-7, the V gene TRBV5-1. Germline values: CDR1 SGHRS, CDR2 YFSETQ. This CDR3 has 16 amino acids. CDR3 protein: CASSWGSADSPYEQYF.

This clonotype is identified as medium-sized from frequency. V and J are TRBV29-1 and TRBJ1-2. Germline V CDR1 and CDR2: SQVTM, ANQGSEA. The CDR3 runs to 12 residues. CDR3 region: CSVEKGSYGYTF. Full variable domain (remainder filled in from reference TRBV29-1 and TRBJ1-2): SAVISQKPSRDICQRGTSLTIQCQVDSQVTMMFWYRQQPGQSLTLIATANQGSEATYESGFVIDKFPISRPNLTFSTLTVSNMSPEDSSIYLCSVEKGSYGYTFGSGTRLTVV.

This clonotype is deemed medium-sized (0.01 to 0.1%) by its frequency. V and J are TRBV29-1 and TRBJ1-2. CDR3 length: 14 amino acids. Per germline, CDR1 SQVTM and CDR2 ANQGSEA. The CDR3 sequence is CSVEQNGRNYGYTF.